One sample yielded the 20 T cell receptor beta chains listed below, sequenced in a study of vaccination and CD4 T cells after COVID-19. The assay that was used to sequence DNA from cultured CD4+ T cells was the Oncomine TCR Beta short-read assay. TCRdb reprocessed the PCR reads via MiXCR and lists one record per CDR3 protein. This table has more than 9,000 distinct CDR3 sequences, 45% to 50% appearing once. These TCRs are of unknown antigen specificity. Specified treatment: roughly 10-day PBMC culture with coronavirus spike peptide pools or control peptides (ViraFEST assay). Sequencing was performed on CD4+ T cells from blood, cultured in vitro. These receptors were taken from a human donor who had recovered from COVID-19.

V usage is TRBV10-2 and J usage is TRBJ1-5; no firm D call. Germline lookup yields CDR1 WSHSY and CDR2 SAAADI. The length of the CDR3 is 14 residues. V lost 2 bases and J lost 6, with 11 bases in between. This CDR3 is CASSEEWSGQPQHF. As DNA, the CDR3 is TGCGCCAGCAGTGAGGAGTGGTCAGGTCAGCCCCAGCATTTT.

This chain connects TRBV20-1 to TRBJ1-2, with a tentative D call TRBD1 (6 bases). The V end lost 6 bases, the J end lost 4 bases, and 18 bases lay between the germline ends. CDR3 length: 14 amino acids. Germline CDR1 and CDR2: DFQATT and SNEGSKA (reference sequence). Here the CDR3 DNA reads TGCAGTGCCACGCCTTCCACAGGGACCTATGGCTACACCTTC. As protein: CSATPSTGTYGYTF.

This chain uses TRBV10-2 with TRBJ1-1; 8 nucleotides line up with TRBD1. The CDR3 extends over 13 amino acids. Germline CDR1 is WSHSY and CDR2 is SAAADI. V lost 8 bases, J lost 5 bases, and 7 bases stayed unmatched. CDR3 nucleotides: TGCGCCAGCGTGGACAGGGTCGAAACTGAAGCTTTCTTT. This sequence encodes CASVDRVETEAFF.

This clonotype was counted only a few times. The chain has TRBV25-1 and TRBJ1-6; TRBD1 aligns across 9 bases. J was trimmed by 11 bases and V by 2 bases; bases with no gene match: 10. Germline V CDR1 and CDR2: MGHDK, SYGVNS. This CDR3 is 16 amino acids long. Written as DNA, the CDR3 is TGTGCCAGCAGTGAAGAGTGGGGGACAGGGAATCCACCCCTCCACTTT. This translates into CASSEEWGTGNPPLHF.

The V gene is TRBV6-2 or TRBV6-3, the J gene TRBJ2-7; 7 nucleotides match TRBD1. J was trimmed by 3 bases and V by 10 bases; bases with no gene match: 3. CDR1 and CDR2 (germline): MNHEY, SVGEGT. The CDR3 contains 11 residues. CDR3 DNA sequence: TGTGCCAACAGGGGCGTCTACGAGCAGTACTTC. Encoded protein: CANRGVYEQYF.

J is TRBJ2-3 and V is TRBV6-4, with 12 bases fitting TRBD2. The CDR3 length is 14 residues. CDR1 and CDR2 (germline): MRHNA, SNTAGT. V lost 3 bases and J lost 5; bases outside the gene matches: 0. In DNA, the CDR3 is TGTGCCAGCAGTGAGGGACTAGCGGGAGATACGCAGTATTTT. Protein product: CASSEGLAGDTQYF.

V is TRBV7-3 and J is TRBJ2-2; D unclear. This CDR3 contains 13 residues. V was clipped by 8 bases and J by 1 base, with 8 bases between them. Germline CDR1 and CDR2: SGHTA and FQGTGA. The CDR3 DNA sequence: TGTGCCAGCGCAACTGGGAACACCGGGGAGCTGTTTTTT. Protein sequence: CASATGNTGELFF.

The gene calls are TRBV9 and TRBJ1-1; possibly TRBD1 for D (5 bases). Germline CDR1 reads SGDLS; CDR2 reads YYNGEE. The V and J ends lost 4 bases and 10 bases respectively, with 20 bases between them. This CDR3 has 14 amino acids. CDR3 loop: CASSPGSGPMGAFF. CDR3 DNA: TGTGCCAGCAGCCCAGGGAGCGGTCCTATGGGAGCTTTCTTT.

This rearrangement joins TRBV7-6 to TRBJ1-6; the D gene is possibly TRBD1 (6 bases). V was pared by 1 base and J by 7 bases, with 11 bases between. The germline CDR1 and CDR2 sequences are SGHVS and FNYEAQ. CDR3 length equals 15 residues. The CDR3 protein is CASSLEQGMNSPLHF. CDR3 nucleotides: TGTGCCAGCAGCTTAGAGCAGGGGATGAATTCACCCCTCCACTTT.

Details on this clonotype: The junction shows a germline mismatch at one end, possibly a read error. V usage is TRBV7-2 and J usage is TRBJ2-1, with 11 bases lining up with TRBD2. CDR3 length equals 15 residues. CDR1 is SGHTA and CDR2 is FQGNSA in the germline V gene. CDR3 DNA: TGTGCCAGCAGCCCCTCTAGCGGGAGGATCAATAAGCAGTTCTTC. This gives the protein CASSPSSGRINKQFF.

The rearrangement links TRBV12-3 or TRBV12-4 to TRBJ1-2, with 9 bases identical to TRBD1. This CDR3 spans 13 amino acids. V lost 6 bases and J lost 6; bases outside the gene matches: 5. The CDR3 reads CASSRQGGDGYTF. In DNA, the CDR3 is TGTGCCAGCAGCCGACAGGGGGGCGATGGCTACACCTTC.

The rearrangement links TRBV5-1 to TRBJ2-1; TRBD2 matches at 14 bases. The V and J ends lost 3 bases and 0 bases, in that order; junction bases with no gene match: 5. Germline V gene sequence: CDR1 SGHRS, CDR2 YFSETQ. The CDR3 has 18 amino acids. The chain's CDR3 is CASSSGLAGASSYNEQFF. Here the CDR3 DNA reads TGCGCCAGCAGCTCGGGACTAGCGGGGGCCAGCTCCTACAATGAGCAGTTCTTC.

J is TRBJ2-6 and V is TRBV6-2 or TRBV6-3; D uncertain. There are 14 residues in the CDR3. Per germline, CDR1 MNHEY and CDR2 SVGEGT. The germline V and J ends were trimmed by 2 bases and 0 bases, with 2 bases remaining between them. CDR3 loop: CASSYSSGANVLTF. The CDR3 nucleotides read TGTGCCAGCAGTTACAGCTCTGGGGCCAACGTCCTGACTTTC.

Notes on this clonotype: The junction differs from germline at one of its ends, possibly a read error. This sequence joins TRBV5-4 and TRBJ1-2; 7 nucleotides agree with TRBD1. The length of the CDR3 is 14 residues. In germline, CDR1 is SGHNT, CDR2 YYREEE (reference sequence). DNA of the CDR3: TGTGCCAGCACCTTGACAGGGATCGTCTATGGCTACACCTTC. Its protein is CASTLTGIVYGYTF.

CDR3 bases: TGTGCCAGCAGCTTTCCGGGTTTGAACGAGCAGTACTTC. This translates into CASSFPGLNEQYF. V and J are TRBV7-9 and TRBJ2-7; D remains unclear. The V gene lost 3 bases and the J gene lost 5 bases, with 11 bases spanning the gap. The CDR3 spans 13 residues. The germline V gene has CDR1 SEHNR and CDR2 FQNEAQ (reference sequence).

This clonotype was found a few times. V and J are TRBV7-6 and TRBJ1-3; no firm D call. Germline CDR1 and CDR2: SGHVS and FNYEAQ. The CDR3 is 13 residues long. Trimming cost V 6 bases and J 4 bases, with 10 bases left between them. CDR3: CASSIDTGNTIYF. CDR3 DNA sequence: TGTGCCAGCAGTATAGACACCGGAAACACCATATATTTT.

This clonotype was observed a handful of times. The J gene is TRBJ1-5, the V gene TRBV6-5; D is uncertain. Germline CDR1 reads MNHEY; CDR2 reads SVGAGI. This CDR3 has 10 amino acids. Trimming removed 3 bases at V and 15 bases at J, with 9 bases between. The CDR3 DNA sequence: TGTGCCAGCAGTTATCGGCCCTGGCATTTT. This encodes CASSYRPWHF.

This clonotype occurred a few times. V gene TRBV7-2 combines with J gene TRBJ1-2, with TRBD1 identical over 10 bases. V gave up 1 base and J gave up 8 bases; unmatched junction bases: 4. The CDR3 covers 14 residues. The germline V gene encodes CDR1 SGHTA and CDR2 FQGNSA. CDR3 DNA sequence: TGTGCCAGCAGCTTAGGACAGGGGGCGTTGGGCTACACCTTC. Amino acid sequence: CASSLGQGALGYTF. Full variable domain (outside the CDR3, taken from reference TRBV7-2 and TRBJ1-2): GAGVSQSPSNKVTEKGKDVELRCDPISGHTALYWYRQSLGQGLEFLIYFQGNSAPDKSGLPSDRFSAERTGGSVSTLTIQRTQQEDSAVYLCASSLGQGALGYTFGSGTRLTVV.

This clonotype was detected a few times. This sequence joins TRBV7-8 and TRBJ1-5; tentative D call: TRBD1 (6 bases). CDR1 and CDR2 (germline): SGHVS, FQNEAQ. The CDR3 contains 18 residues. V lost 5 bases and J 3 bases, leaving 23 bases between the germline ends. CDR3 in DNA: TGTGCCAGCAGCCCCCCCCGTACAGGGTGGGGGTTCAATCAGCCCCAGCATTTT. It is translated as CASSPPRTGWGFNQPQHF. Full variable domain (missing parts from reference TRBV7-8 and TRBJ1-5): GAGVSQSPRYKVAKRGQDVALRCDPISGHVSLFWYQQALGQGPEFLTYFQNEAQLDKSGLPSDRFFAERPEGSVSTLKIQRTQQEDSAVYLCASSPPRTGWGFNQPQHFGDGTRLSIL.

This chain uses TRBV10-3 with TRBJ1-1, with 12 bases matching TRBD1. The CDR3 spans 14 residues. Losses at the gene ends were 2 bases for V and 11 bases for J; bases not matched to a gene: 6. Germline CDR1 and CDR2: ENHRY and SYGVKD. CDR3 DNA sequence: TGTGCCATCAGTGAGCCGGGACAGGGGGCGAGGGCTTTCTTT. Protein product: CAISEPGQGARAFF.